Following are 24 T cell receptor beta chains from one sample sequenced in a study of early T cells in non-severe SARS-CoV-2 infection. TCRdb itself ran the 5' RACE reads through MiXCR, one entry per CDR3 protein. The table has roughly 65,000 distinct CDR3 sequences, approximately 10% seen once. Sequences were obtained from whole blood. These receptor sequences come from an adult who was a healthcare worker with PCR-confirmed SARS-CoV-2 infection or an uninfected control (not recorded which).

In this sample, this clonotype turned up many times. Here the CDR3 reads CASSYGGRVALVYEQYF. CDR3 DNA sequence: TGTGCCAGCAGTTACGGCGGCAGAGTTGCTCTTGTCTACGAGCAGTACTTC. The rearrangement joins TRBV6-6 to TRBJ2-7; no definite D call. V was cut by 2 bases and J by 3 bases, with 20 bases left in between. Germline CDR1 is MNHNY and CDR2 is SVGAGI (reference sequence). This CDR3 is built from 17 residues.

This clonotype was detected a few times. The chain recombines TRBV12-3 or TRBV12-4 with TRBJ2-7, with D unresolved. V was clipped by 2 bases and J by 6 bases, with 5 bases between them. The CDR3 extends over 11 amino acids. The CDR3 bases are TGTGCCAGCAGTTTAATCGGCGAGCAGTACTTC. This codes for CASSLIGEQYF.

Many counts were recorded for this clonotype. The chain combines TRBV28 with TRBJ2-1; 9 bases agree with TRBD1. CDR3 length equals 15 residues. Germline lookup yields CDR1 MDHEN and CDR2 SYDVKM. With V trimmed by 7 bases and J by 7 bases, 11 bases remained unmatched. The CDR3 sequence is CASTVTGGAWNEQFF. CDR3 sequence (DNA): TGTGCCAGCACGGTTACAGGGGGCGCTTGGAATGAGCAGTTCTTC.

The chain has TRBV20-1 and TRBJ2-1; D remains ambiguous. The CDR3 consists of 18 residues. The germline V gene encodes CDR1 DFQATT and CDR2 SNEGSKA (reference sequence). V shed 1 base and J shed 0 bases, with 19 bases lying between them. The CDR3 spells CSARGKILVLHSYNEQFF. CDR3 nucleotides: TGCAGTGCTAGAGGGAAAATTTTAGTCCTTCACTCCTACAATGAGCAGTTCTTC.

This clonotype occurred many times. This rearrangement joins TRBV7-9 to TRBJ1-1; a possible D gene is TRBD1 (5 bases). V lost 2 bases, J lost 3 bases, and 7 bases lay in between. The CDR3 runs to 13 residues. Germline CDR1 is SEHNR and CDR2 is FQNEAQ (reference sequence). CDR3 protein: CASSLQGDTEAFF. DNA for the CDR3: TGTGCCAGCAGCTTACAGGGCGACACTGAAGCTTTCTTT.

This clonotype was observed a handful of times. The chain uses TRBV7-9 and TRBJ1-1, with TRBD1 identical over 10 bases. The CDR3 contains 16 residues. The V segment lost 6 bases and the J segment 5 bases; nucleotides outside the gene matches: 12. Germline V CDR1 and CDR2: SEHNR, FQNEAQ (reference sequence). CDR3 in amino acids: CASSLWDRGLGTEAFF. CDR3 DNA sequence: TGTGCCAGCAGTCTGTGGGACAGGGGACTGGGGACTGAAGCTTTCTTT.

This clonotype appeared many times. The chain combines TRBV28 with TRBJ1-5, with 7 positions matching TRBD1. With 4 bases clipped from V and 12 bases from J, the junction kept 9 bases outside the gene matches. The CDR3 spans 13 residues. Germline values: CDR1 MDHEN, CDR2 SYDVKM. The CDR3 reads CASSWGQFWFQHF. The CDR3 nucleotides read TGTGCCAGCAGTTGGGGACAGTTTTGGTTCCAGCATTTT.

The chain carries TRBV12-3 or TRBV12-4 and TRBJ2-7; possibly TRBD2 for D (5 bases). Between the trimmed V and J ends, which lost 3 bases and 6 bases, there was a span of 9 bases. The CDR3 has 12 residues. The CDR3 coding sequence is TGTGCCAGCAGTTTCGGAGAGGGCGAGCAGTACTTC. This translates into CASSFGEGEQYF.

The CDR3 region is CASSLRWLANEQFF. In DNA, the CDR3 is TGTGCCAGCAGTTTAAGGTGGCTCGCCAATGAGCAGTTCTTC. The chain uses TRBV27 and TRBJ2-1, with D unclear. CDR1 and CDR2 from the germline V gene are MNHEY and SMNVEV (reference sequence). The CDR3 contains 14 residues. The V gene lost 2 bases and the J gene lost 6 bases, with 11 bases spanning the gap.

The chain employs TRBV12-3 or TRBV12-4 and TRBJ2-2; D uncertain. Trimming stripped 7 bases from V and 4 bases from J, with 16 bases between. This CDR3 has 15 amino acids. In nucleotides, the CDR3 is TGTGCCAGCACCATCCGGCTAGTTGGCACCGGGGAGCTGTTTTTT. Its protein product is CASTIRLVGTGELFF.

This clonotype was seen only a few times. The CDR3, as DNA: TGTGCCAGCAGTTTTTCGGGCGCAGATACGCAGTATTTT. Its protein product is CASSFSGADTQYF. The chain recombines TRBV28 with TRBJ2-3, with no clear D. The CDR3 runs 13 residues. V lost 3 bases to trimming and J lost 4 bases, with 8 bases between them. CDR1 MDHEN and CDR2 SYDVKM come from the germline V gene.

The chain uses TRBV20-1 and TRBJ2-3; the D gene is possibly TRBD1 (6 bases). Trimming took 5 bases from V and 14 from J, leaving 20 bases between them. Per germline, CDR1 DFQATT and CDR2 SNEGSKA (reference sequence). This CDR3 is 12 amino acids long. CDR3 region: CSASRAGTKGYF. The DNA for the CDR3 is TGCAGTGCTTCCCGGGCAGGGACAAAGGGGTATTTT.

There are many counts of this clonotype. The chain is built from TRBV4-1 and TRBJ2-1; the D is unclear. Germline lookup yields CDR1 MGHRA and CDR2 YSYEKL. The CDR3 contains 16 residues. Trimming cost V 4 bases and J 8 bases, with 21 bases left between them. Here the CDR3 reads CASSRGTGRLGYEQFF. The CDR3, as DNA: TGCGCCAGCAGCCGCGGAACTGGTCGCTTGGGGTATGAGCAGTTCTTC.

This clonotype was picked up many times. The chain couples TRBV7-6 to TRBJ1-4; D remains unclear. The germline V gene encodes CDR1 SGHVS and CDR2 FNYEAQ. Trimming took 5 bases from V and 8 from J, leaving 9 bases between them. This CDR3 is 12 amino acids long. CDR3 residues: CASSPGGEKLFF. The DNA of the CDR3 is TGTGCCAGCAGCCCCGGAGGGGAAAAACTGTTTTTT.

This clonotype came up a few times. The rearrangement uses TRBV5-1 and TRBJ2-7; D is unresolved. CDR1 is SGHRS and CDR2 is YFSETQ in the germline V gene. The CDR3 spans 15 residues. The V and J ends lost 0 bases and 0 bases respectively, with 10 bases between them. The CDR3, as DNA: TGCGCCAGCAGCTTGGTATATGAGAGCTCCTACGAGCAGTACTTC. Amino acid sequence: CASSLVYESSYEQYF.

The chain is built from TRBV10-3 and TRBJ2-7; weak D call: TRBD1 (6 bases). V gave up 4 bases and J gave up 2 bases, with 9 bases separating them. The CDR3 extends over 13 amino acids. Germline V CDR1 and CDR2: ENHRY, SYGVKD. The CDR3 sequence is CAISGTEAYEQYF. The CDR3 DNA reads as TGTGCCATCAGTGGGACAGAAGCCTACGAGCAGTACTTC.

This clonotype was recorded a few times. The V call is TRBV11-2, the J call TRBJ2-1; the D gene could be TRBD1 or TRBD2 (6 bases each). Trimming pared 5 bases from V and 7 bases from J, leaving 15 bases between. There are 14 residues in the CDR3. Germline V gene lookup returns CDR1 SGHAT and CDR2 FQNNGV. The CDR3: CASSTETRGNEQFF. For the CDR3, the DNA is TGTGCCAGCAGCACCGAGACTAGGGGGAATGAGCAGTTCTTC.

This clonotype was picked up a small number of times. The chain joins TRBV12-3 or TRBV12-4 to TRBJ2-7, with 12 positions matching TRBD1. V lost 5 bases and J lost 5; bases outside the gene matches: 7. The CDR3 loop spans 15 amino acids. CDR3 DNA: TGTGCCAGCAGTCCCTGGGACAGGGGGCGCAACGAGCAGTACTTC. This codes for CASSPWDRGRNEQYF.

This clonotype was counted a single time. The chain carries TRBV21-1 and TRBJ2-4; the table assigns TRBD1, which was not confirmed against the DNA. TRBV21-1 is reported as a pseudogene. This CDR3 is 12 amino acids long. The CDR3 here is CASSNPGGGGDF. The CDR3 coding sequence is TGTGCCAGCAGCAACCCAGGGGGAGGGGGTGACTTC.

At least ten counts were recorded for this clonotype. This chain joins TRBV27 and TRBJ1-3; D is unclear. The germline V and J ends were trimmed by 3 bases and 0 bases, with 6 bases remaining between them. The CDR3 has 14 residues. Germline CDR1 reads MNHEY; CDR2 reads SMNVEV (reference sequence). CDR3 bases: TGTGCCAGCAGTTTGACAAACTCTGGAAACACCATATATTTT. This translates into CASSLTNSGNTIYF.

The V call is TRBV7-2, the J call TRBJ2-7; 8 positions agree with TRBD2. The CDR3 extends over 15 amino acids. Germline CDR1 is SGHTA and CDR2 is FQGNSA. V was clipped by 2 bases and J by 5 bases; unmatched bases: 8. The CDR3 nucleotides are TGTGCCAGCAGCTTAACCGGGAGGGCCCGCAACGAGCAGTACTTC. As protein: CASSLTGRARNEQYF.

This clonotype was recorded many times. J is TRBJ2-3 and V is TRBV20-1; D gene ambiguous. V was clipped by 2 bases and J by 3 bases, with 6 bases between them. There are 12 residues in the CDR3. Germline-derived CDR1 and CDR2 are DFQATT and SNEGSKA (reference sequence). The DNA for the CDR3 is TGCAGTGCTAGACTTGGGACAGATACGCAGTATTTT. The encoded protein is CSARLGTDTQYF.

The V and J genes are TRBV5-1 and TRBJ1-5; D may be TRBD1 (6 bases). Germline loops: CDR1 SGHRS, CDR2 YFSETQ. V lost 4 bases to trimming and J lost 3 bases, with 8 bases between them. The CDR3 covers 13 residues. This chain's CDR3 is CASSPGDNQPQHF. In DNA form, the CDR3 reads TGCGCCAGCAGCCCAGGGGACAATCAGCCCCAGCATTTT.

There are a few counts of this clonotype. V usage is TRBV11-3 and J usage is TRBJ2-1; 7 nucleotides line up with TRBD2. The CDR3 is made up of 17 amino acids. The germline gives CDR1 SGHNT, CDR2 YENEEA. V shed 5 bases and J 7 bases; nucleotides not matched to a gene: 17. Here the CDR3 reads CASSHRRSSGEPNEQFF. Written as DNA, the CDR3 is TGTGCCAGCAGCCATCGACGCTCTAGCGGAGAACCTAATGAGCAGTTCTTC.